These 14 T cell receptor beta chains came from one sample sequenced in a study of T cells after yellow fever vaccination. Via MiXCR, TCRdb re-called the 5' RACE reads, giving one row per CDR3 protein. The sample gives 300,000 or so distinct CDR3 sequences, about 4% of which show up once; roughly a quarter is in the top ten. This material consisted of PBMCs, taken 5 days after the yellow fever booster vaccination. The receptors originated from a young man who received the YFV17D yellow fever vaccine.

This clonotype has a single count. V usage is TRBV25-1 and J usage is TRBJ1-4; possibly TRBD1 for D (5 bases). CDR1 is MGHDK, CDR2 SYGVNS, per germline. There are 15 residues in the CDR3. The V end lost 10 bases, the J end lost 2 bases, and 17 bases lay between the germline ends. The CDR3 sequence: CATSIRGATNEKLFF. CDR3 sequence (DNA): TGTGCCACCTCCATCAGAGGGGCTACTAATGAAAAACTGTTTTTT.

This clonotype is labeled as medium-sized. The rearrangement links TRBV29-1 to TRBJ2-3; TRBD1 agrees at 11 bases. Germline lookup yields CDR1 SQVTM and CDR2 ANQGSEA. The V and J ends lost 7 bases and 8 bases, in that order; junction bases with no gene match: 11. The CDR3 has 14 residues. The CDR3: CSAFGTGGSGTQYF. In nucleotides, the CDR3 is TGCAGCGCCTTTGGGACAGGGGGAAGCGGTACGCAGTATTTT.

The rearrangement links TRBV2 to TRBJ1-4; D is perhaps TRBD1 (5 bases). V was shortened by 4 bases and J by 8 bases, with 14 bases between the two germline ends. The CDR3 has 14 residues. Germline CDR1 SNHLY, CDR2 FYNNEI. The CDR3 DNA reads as TGTGCCAGCAGTGGGGGACTTTTTGGGGAAAAACTGTTTTTT. This gives the protein CASSGGLFGEKLFF.

The V call is TRBV11-3, the J call TRBJ2-7, with TRBD1 matching 12 bases. The germline V gene has CDR1 SGHNT and CDR2 YENEEA. The CDR3 loop spans 15 amino acids. V dropped 4 bases and J dropped 7; count of bases not matched to a gene: 8. The CDR3 region is CASSSNRDRGREQYV. CDR3 in DNA: TGTGCCAGCAGCTCAAACCGGGACAGGGGGCGGGAGCAGTACGTC.

This clonotype came up many times. This sequence joins TRBV6-1 and TRBJ2-5, with D perhaps being TRBD1 or TRBD2 (5 bases each). V was clipped by 4 bases and J by 2 bases, with 11 bases between them. Per germline, CDR1 MNHNS and CDR2 SASEGT. The CDR3 covers 14 residues. The CDR3 reads CASSVGTGQETQYF. In DNA, the CDR3 is TGTGCCAGCAGTGTAGGGACCGGGCAAGAGACCCAGTACTTC.

The chain combines TRBV2 with TRBJ2-3, with TRBD2 as a possible D gene (6 bases). The ends were cut back, 6 bases at V and 1 base at J, with 11 bases in the middle. The CDR3 totals 14 residues. Germline V gene lookup returns CDR1 SNHLY and CDR2 FYNNEI. Here the CDR3 reads CASRTSPGTDTQYF. The CDR3 region has the DNA TGTGCCAGCAGGACTAGTCCCGGCACAGATACGCAGTATTTT.

The chain joins TRBV5-1 to TRBJ1-3; TRBD1 matches at 7 bases. The CDR3 sequence is 16 residues long. Germline V gene data show CDR1 as SGHRS and CDR2 as YFSETQ. V gave up 1 base and J gave up 0 bases; unmatched junction bases: 4. The CDR3: CASSLMQGVSGNTIYF. CDR3 DNA: TGCGCCAGCAGCTTGATGCAGGGGGTCTCTGGAAACACCATATATTTT.

This clonotype was seen at least ten times. The V gene is TRBV27, the J gene TRBJ2-2; D might be TRBD2 (6 bases). Trimming cost V 6 bases and J 4 bases, with 15 bases left between them. The CDR3 totals 15 residues. Per the germline V gene, CDR1 is MNHEY and CDR2 is SMNVEV (reference sequence). Here the CDR3 DNA reads TGTGCCAGCAGACTAGCCGGGGTCGGCACCGGGGAGCTGTTTTTT. Translation: CASRLAGVGTGELFF.

This clonotype appeared a few times. The chain has TRBV30 and TRBJ1-2, with TRBD1 matching 7 bases. The CDR3 is 14 residues long. Per the germline V gene, CDR1 is GTSNPN and CDR2 is SVGIG (reference sequence). J lost 3 bases, V lost 0 bases, and 4 bases had no gene match. The CDR3 loop reads CAWSVLGQDYGYTF. In nucleotides, the CDR3 is TGTGCCTGGAGTGTACTAGGACAGGACTATGGCTACACCTTC.

Regarding this clonotype: Being one base from a much bigger clone, this may be a read error. This chain uses TRBV15 with TRBJ1-6, with D uncertain. CDR1 is LNHNV and CDR2 is YYDKDF in the germline V gene (reference sequence). Deletions cut 0 bases from V and 10 bases from J, with 13 bases between. The CDR3 has 15 amino acids. The CDR3 DNA is TGTGCCACCAGCAGAGAGGCCAGTTCTAAGTCACCCCTCCACTTT. It codes for CATSREASSKSPLHF. Based on the CDR3 plus reference TRBV15 and TRBJ1-6, the full variable domain is DAMVIQNPRYQVTQFGKPVTLSCSQTLNHNVMYWYQQKSSQAPKLLFHYYDKDFNNEADTPDNFQSRRPNTSFCFLDIRSPGLGDTAMYLCATSREASSKSPLHFGNGTRLTVT.

This clonotype was seen at least ten times. The chain couples TRBV7-2 to TRBJ1-1; tentatively, D is TRBD1 (5 bases). Trimming cost V 5 bases and J 10 bases, with 17 bases left between them. The CDR3 loop spans 13 amino acids. From germline, CDR1 is SGHTA and CDR2 FQGNSA. The CDR3 loop reads CASSPGPSQGAFF. CDR3 coding DNA: TGTGCCAGCAGCCCTGGGCCTTCCCAGGGAGCTTTCTTT.

This clonotype came up a few times. The chain employs TRBV2 and TRBJ1-4, with TRBD1 identical over 10 bases. In germline, CDR1 is SNHLY, CDR2 FYNNEI. V was clipped by 4 bases and J by 7 bases; unmatched bases: 3. This CDR3 has 14 residues. CDR3 sequence reads: CASSGQGATEKLFF. The DNA of the CDR3 is TGTGCCAGCAGTGGACAGGGGGCGACTGAAAAACTGTTTTTT.

Ten or more counts support this clonotype. V usage is TRBV5-1 and J usage is TRBJ2-2; D may be TRBD1 (5 bases). This CDR3 is 15 amino acids long. Germline CDR1 is SGHRS and CDR2 is YFSETQ. The germline V and J ends were trimmed by 0 bases and 0 bases, with 6 bases remaining between them. CDR3 DNA: TGCGCCAGCAGCTTGGGACAGCCGAACACCGGGGAGCTGTTTTTT. Protein: CASSLGQPNTGELFF.

J is TRBJ2-5 and V is TRBV9, with TRBD1 matching 7 bases. The CDR3 sequence is 14 residues long. The V gene's germline CDR1 is SGDLS and CDR2 YYNGEE. The J segment lost 5 bases and the V segment lost 3 bases, leaving 7 bases of the junction unmatched. CDR3 amino acids: CASSGTGVWETQYF. CDR3 DNA sequence: TGTGCCAGCAGCGGAACAGGGGTTTGGGAGACCCAGTACTTC.